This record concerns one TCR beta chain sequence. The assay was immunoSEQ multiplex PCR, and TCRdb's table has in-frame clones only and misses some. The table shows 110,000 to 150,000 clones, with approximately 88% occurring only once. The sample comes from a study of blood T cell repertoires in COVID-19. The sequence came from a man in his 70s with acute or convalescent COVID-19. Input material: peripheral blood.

CDR3 nucleotide sequence: TGTGCCAGCAGCTCCCCACTAGCGGGATCAGATACGCAGTATTTT. Translating it yields CASSSPLAGSDTQYF. This chain links TRBV7-2 with TRBJ2-3; 10 bases agree with TRBD2. V lost 4 bases to trimming and J lost 4 bases; unmatched junction nucleotides: 5. Per the germline V gene, CDR1 is SGHTA and CDR2 is FQGNSA. This CDR3 comprises 15 residues.